This T cell receptor beta chain was profiled in a study of T cells in Graves' hyperthyroidism and ophthalmopathy. Uncontrolled infection, other autoimmune disease, pregnancy or lactation excluded patients. Germline values: CDR1 MNHEY, CDR2 SMNVEV (reference sequence). V gave up 7 bases and J gave up 2 bases; unmatched junction bases: 6. This CDR3 contains 15 residues. Using RNA transcripts as the source, TCR beta CDR3 regions were amplified. The primer set for the first-round RT-PCR of the TCR CDR3 was HTBI. In TCRdb, the multiplex PCR reads were re-called with MiXCR into one record per CDR3 protein. The repertoire includes more than 300,000 distinct CDR3 sequences, 18% of them detected once, and around two fifths sits in the top ten.

The source is a man aged 18-30 years with Graves' ophthalmopathy. The chain uses TRBV27 and TRBJ2-3, with TRBD2 matching over 10 bases. The material sequenced was blood. The CDR3: CASNSLAGDTDTQYF. DNA of the CDR3: TGTGCCAGCAACTCTCTAGCGGGGGACACAGATACGCAGTATTTT.